This T cell receptor beta chain was observed in a study of CD8 T cells in ankylosing spondylitis. The CDR3 runs to 15 residues. V lost 7 bases to trimming and J lost 1 base; unmatched junction nucleotides: 9. Germline values: CDR1 SGHDT, CDR2 YYEEEE. This clonotype has only a few counts. TCRdb independently ran MiXCR on the 5' RACE reads; one entry per CDR3 protein. This sample carries 230,000 or so distinct CDR3 sequences, more than 20% of them seen once, and the ten largest clones take 0.5% to 0.75%. Sequenced input: blood, either unsorted or a sorted T cell fraction (not recorded which). The chain employs TRBV5-6 and TRBJ2-7; 9 positions agree with TRBD1. The receptor was derived from a male donor with ankylosing spondylitis or in good health (not recorded which). For the CDR3, the DNA is TGTGCCAGCGGTCAACCGGGACAGGGTTCCTACGAGCAGTACTTC. Its translation: CASGQPGQGSYEQYF. Filled out from reference TRBV5-6 and TRBJ2-7, the complete variable domain reads DAGVTQSPTHLIKTRGQQVTLRCSPKSGHDTVSWYQQALGQGPQFIFQYYEEEERQRGNFPDRFSGHQFPNYSSELNVNALLLGDSALYLCASGQPGQGSYEQYFGPGTRLTVT.